Described below is a single T cell receptor (beta chain) sequence and its context. This record comes from a study of T cell changes during pregnancy in multiple sclerosis. This CDR3 contains 15 residues. Germline assignment: CDR1 MNHEY and CDR2 SVGAGI. J gave up 3 bases and V 2 bases, and 3 bases lay outside the gene matches. Using immunoSEQ multiplex PCR, the repertoire was profiled, and TCRdb retains in-frame clones only, with some absent. The sample shows about 51,000 clones, approximately 92% of them seen only once. This TCR was recovered from a female donor with multiple sclerosis, enrolled in a pregnancy study. Here the sequenced sample was CD4+ T cells from peripheral blood mononuclear cells, taken in the third trimester of pregnancy. The chain combines TRBV6-5 with TRBJ2-7; 11 bases map to TRBD2. CDR3 loop: CASSYRGLAVYEQYF. The CDR3 DNA reads as TGTGCCAGCAGTTACCGGGGACTAGCGGTCTACGAGCAGTACTTC.